The rows below give T cell receptor beta chains drawn from one sample of a study of blood T cell repertoires in COVID-19. Clones were sequenced by immunoSEQ multiplex PCR, and TCRdb holds only the in-frame ones, with some missing. This sample has 84,000 or so clones, with over 80% found just once. The sample taken for sequencing was peripheral blood. The receptors derive from a woman between 65 and 79 years old with active or convalescent COVID-19. Both conserved end residues are part of each CDR3. The D gene is left open where the match is weak. A clone size is listed for some rows: how often the clone was seen (once, few, many), or a class if it is expanded.

clone size: -
D gene: -
J gene: TRBJ1-4
V gene: TRBV5-1
CDR3 protein: CASSLRGGGTNEKLFF
CDR3 DNA: TGCGCCAGCAGCTTGAGGGGGGGCGGAACTAATGAAAAACTGTTTTTT

clone size: -
D gene: -
J gene: TRBJ1-2
V gene: TRBV2
CDR3 protein: CASMEAQGYGYTF
CDR3 DNA: TGTGCCAGCATGGAGGCGCAAGGGTATGGCTACACCTTC

clone size: -
D gene: -
J gene: TRBJ1-2
V gene: TRBV5-8
CDR3 protein: CASSSWQGYGYTF
CDR3 DNA: TGTGCCAGCAGCTCGTGGCAGGGCTATGGCTACACCTTC

clone size: -
D gene: -
J gene: TRBJ2-5
V gene: TRBV7-9
CDR3 protein: CASRPLGGPQETQYF
CDR3 DNA: TGTGCCAGCCGCCCCCTAGGGGGTCCCCAAGAGACCCAGTACTTC

clone size: -
D gene: TRBD1
J gene: TRBJ2-5
V gene: TRBV5-6
CDR3 protein: CASSSLQGSQETQYF
CDR3 DNA: TGTGCCAGCAGCTCGTTACAGGGGAGCCAAGAGACCCAGTACTTC

clone size: -
D gene: -
J gene: TRBJ1-3
V gene: TRBV5-1
CDR3 protein: CASSPSVSGNTIYF
CDR3 DNA: TGCGCCAGCAGTCCCAGCGTCTCTGGAAACACCATATATTTT

clone size: -
D gene: -
J gene: TRBJ1-6
V gene: TRBV10-1
CDR3 protein: CASSDPDSPLHF
CDR3 DNA: TGCGCCAGCAGTGATCCCGATTCACCCCTCCACTTT

clone size: -
D gene: TRBD1
J gene: TRBJ2-3
V gene: TRBV24-1
CDR3 protein: CATSDTGGPSTDTQYF
CDR3 DNA: TGTGCCACCAGTGACACAGGGGGGCCTAGCACAGATACGCAGTATTTT

clone size: few
D gene: -
J gene: TRBJ1-6
V gene: TRBV7-9
CDR3 protein: CASSPGLLTGDYNSPLHF
CDR3 DNA: TGTGCCAGCAGCCCCGGGCTTCTCACAGGCGACTATAATTCACCCCTCCACTTT

clone size: -
D gene: TRBD1
J gene: TRBJ2-7
V gene: TRBV27
CDR3 protein: CASRGTARREQYF
CDR3 DNA: TGTGCCAGCAGAGGGACAGCCCGTAGGGAGCAGTACTTC

clone size: -
D gene: TRBD2
J gene: TRBJ2-5
V gene: TRBV19
CDR3 protein: CASSAYSGVDGETQYF
CDR3 DNA: TGTGCCAGTAGTGCCTACAGCGGGGTGGATGGAGAGACCCAGTACTTC

clone size: -
D gene: -
J gene: TRBJ1-1
V gene: TRBV7-2
CDR3 protein: CASSVKQGPEAFF
CDR3 DNA: TGTGCCAGCAGCGTCAAACAGGGTCCTGAAGCTTTCTTT

clone size: -
D gene: TRBD1
J gene: TRBJ2-7
V gene: TRBV5-5
CDR3 protein: CASSLTGGRLYEQYF
CDR3 DNA: TGTGCCAGCAGCTTGACAGGGGGCCGCCTCTACGAGCAGTACTTC

clone size: few
D gene: TRBD2
J gene: TRBJ2-7
V gene: TRBV5-6
CDR3 protein: CASSLAGGSDEQYF
CDR3 DNA: TGTGCCAGCAGCTTGGCGGGGGGGTCCGACGAGCAGTACTTC

clone size: -
D gene: -
J gene: TRBJ1-1
V gene: TRBV28
CDR3 protein: CKATMNTEAFF
CDR3 DNA: TGCAAAGCTACCATGAACACTGAAGCTTTCTTT

clone size: once
D gene: -
J gene: TRBJ2-2
V gene: TRBV6-6
CDR3 protein: CASSYTSTYTGELFF
CDR3 DNA: TGTGCCAGCAGTTACACTTCCACCTACACCGGGGAGCTGTTTTTT

clone size: once
D gene: -
J gene: TRBJ2-1
V gene: TRBV5-1
CDR3 protein: CASSYGPADSYNEQFF
CDR3 DNA: TGCGCCAGCTCCTACGGGCCAGCGGACTCCTACAATGAGCAGTTCTTC

clone size: few
D gene: -
J gene: TRBJ2-7
V gene: TRBV2
CDR3 protein: CASSAGPLTSSYEQYF
CDR3 DNA: TGTGCCAGCAGTGCAGGCCCGCTTACTAGCTCCTACGAGCAGTACTTC

clone size: -
D gene: TRBD1
J gene: TRBJ2-7
V gene: TRBV18
CDR3 protein: CASSPPGQLPYEQYF
CDR3 DNA: TGTGCCAGCTCACCCCCGGGACAGCTTCCCTACGAGCAGTACTTC

clone size: -
D gene: -
J gene: TRBJ2-1
V gene: TRBV6-5
CDR3 protein: CASSSQGYEQFF
CDR3 DNA: TGTGCCAGCAGTTCCCAGGGTTATGAGCAGTTCTTC

clone size: -
D gene: -
J gene: TRBJ1-1
V gene: TRBV10-3
CDR3 protein: CAISYGQTEAFF
CDR3 DNA: TGTGCCATCAGTTACGGACAGACGGAAGCTTTCTTT

clone size: -
D gene: TRBD1
J gene: TRBJ1-1
V gene: TRBV24-1
CDR3 protein: CATSEGTGEGRTEAFF
CDR3 DNA: TGTGCCACCAGTGAAGGGACAGGGGAGGGGCGCACTGAAGCTTTCTTT

clone size: -
D gene: TRBD2
J gene: TRBJ2-7
V gene: TRBV7-2
CDR3 protein: CASSLMRGGGEQYF
CDR3 DNA: TGTGCCAGCAGCTTAATGCGCGGGGGAGGTGAGCAGTACTTC

clone size: few
D gene: TRBD1
J gene: TRBJ2-4
V gene: TRBV28
CDR3 protein: CASSNTGGALIAKNIQYF
CDR3 DNA: TGTGCCAGCAGTAACACAGGGGGCGCGTTAATAGCCAAAAACATTCAGTACTTC

clone size: -
D gene: TRBD1
J gene: TRBJ1-2
V gene: TRBV18
CDR3 protein: CASSPQTGGDYGYTF
CDR3 DNA: TGTGCCAGCTCACCTCAGACAGGGGGCGACTATGGCTACACCTTC

clone size: -
D gene: -
J gene: TRBJ1-2
V gene: TRBV2
CDR3 protein: CASSEIQGGYGYTF
CDR3 DNA: TGTGCCAGCAGTGAAATCCAGGGTGGCTATGGCTACACCTTC

clone size: -
D gene: TRBD1
J gene: TRBJ2-3
V gene: TRBV9
CDR3 protein: CASSGRQGAGDTQYF
CDR3 DNA: TGTGCCAGCAGCGGGAGACAGGGGGCGGGAGATACGCAGTATTTT

clone size: -
D gene: TRBD2
J gene: TRBJ2-3
V gene: TRBV6-1
CDR3 protein: CASSQASGGAPDTQYF
CDR3 DNA: TGTGCCAGCAGTCAAGCTAGCGGGGGGGCCCCAGATACGCAGTATTTT

clone size: -
D gene: TRBD2
J gene: TRBJ2-3
V gene: TRBV28
CDR3 protein: CASSPGTSGALYQYF
CDR3 DNA: TGTGCCAGCAGTCCCGGGACTAGCGGGGCCCTGTACCAGTATTTT

clone size: -
D gene: TRBD2
J gene: TRBJ2-7
V gene: TRBV11-2
CDR3 protein: CASSRDYGGGVSYEQYF
CDR3 DNA: TGTGCCAGCAGCCGGGACTACGGCGGGGGTGTGTCCTACGAGCAGTACTTC

clone size: -
D gene: -
J gene: TRBJ1-2
V gene: TRBV19
CDR3 protein: CASSVRVGNYGYTF
CDR3 DNA: TGTGCCAGTAGTGTCAGGGTCGGTAACTATGGCTACACCTTC

clone size: -
D gene: TRBD2
J gene: TRBJ2-1
V gene: TRBV4-2
CDR3 protein: CASSQERGVYNEQFF
CDR3 DNA: TGTGCCAGCAGCCAAGAACGGGGGGTATACAATGAGCAGTTCTTC

clone size: -
D gene: TRBD1
J gene: TRBJ1-1
V gene: TRBV5-1
CDR3 protein: CASSLVTGGEAFF
CDR3 DNA: TGCGCCAGCAGCTTGGTCACAGGGGGCGAAGCTTTCTTT

clone size: once
D gene: -
J gene: TRBJ2-1
V gene: TRBV18
CDR3 protein: CASSWSLSSYNEQFF
CDR3 DNA: TGTGCCAGCTCATGGTCCCTGAGCTCCTACAATGAGCAGTTCTTC

clone size: -
D gene: -
J gene: TRBJ1-3
V gene: TRBV28
CDR3 protein: CASTRERTPFSGNTIYF
CDR3 DNA: TGTGCCAGCACACGGGAGAGGACACCGTTCTCTGGAAACACCATATATTTT

clone size: -
D gene: -
J gene: TRBJ2-7
V gene: TRBV2
CDR3 protein: CASALYREQYF
CDR3 DNA: TGTGCCAGCGCTCTCTACCGCGAGCAGTACTTC

clone size: -
D gene: TRBD1
J gene: TRBJ1-5
V gene: TRBV6-2/TRBV6-3
CDR3 protein: CASSSDRGKGSNQPQHF
CDR3 DNA: TGTGCCAGCAGTTCCGACAGGGGGAAAGGGAGCAATCAGCCCCAGCATTTT

clone size: -
D gene: TRBD1
J gene: TRBJ1-1
V gene: TRBV29-1
CDR3 protein: CSVGINRGISEAFF
CDR3 DNA: TGCAGCGTGGGAATAAACAGGGGGATTAGTGAAGCTTTCTTT

clone size: -
D gene: -
J gene: TRBJ1-2
V gene: TRBV6-1
CDR3 protein: CASSENQYGYTF
CDR3 DNA: TGTGCCAGCAGTGAAAATCAGTATGGCTACACCTTC

clone size: -
D gene: TRBD1
J gene: TRBJ1-2
V gene: TRBV3-1/TRBV3-2
CDR3 protein: CASSQAGGGGYTF
CDR3 DNA: TGTGCCAGCAGCCAAGCAGGGGGTGGGGGCTACACCTTC

clone size: -
D gene: -
J gene: TRBJ1-1
V gene: TRBV3-1/TRBV3-2
CDR3 protein: CASSAGARAEAFF
CDR3 DNA: TGTGCCAGCAGCGCAGGGGCGAGAGCTGAAGCTTTCTTT

clone size: -
D gene: TRBD1
J gene: TRBJ1-2
V gene: TRBV7-9
CDR3 protein: CASSSRPTGPGGYTF
CDR3 DNA: TGTGCCAGCAGCTCTCGCCCGACAGGGCCCGGTGGCTACACCTTC

clone size: -
D gene: -
J gene: TRBJ2-3
V gene: TRBV21-1
CDR3 protein: CASRFGTSGGAVPDTQYF
CDR3 DNA: TGTGCCAGCAGATTTGGGACTAGCGGGGGGGCGGTCCCAGATACGCAGTATTTT

clone size: -
D gene: -
J gene: TRBJ2-6
V gene: TRBV15
CDR3 protein: CATSRDSPVTYSGANVLTF
CDR3 DNA: TGTGCCACCAGCAGAGATTCCCCTGTCACCTACTCTGGGGCCAACGTCCTGACTTTC

clone size: once
D gene: -
J gene: TRBJ1-3
V gene: TRBV7-9
CDR3 protein: CASSLVGQGSSGNTIYF
CDR3 DNA: TGTGCCAGCAGCTTAGTAGGGCAGGGGAGCTCTGGAAACACCATATATTTT